This T cell receptor (beta chain) was obtained from a study of regulatory T cells in long-lasting Graves disease (TCRdb year 2021). At the level of the whole study: Patients with newly diagnosed Graves' disease had been on antithyroid drugs for under 3 months. Patients with persistent Graves' disease were compared with patients with newly diagnosed Graves' disease using TCR sequencing and RNA sequencing of peripheral blood. The study was conducted in China and was registered as a clinical trial. A total of roughly 35 samples were covered by TCR sequencing, comprising approximately 13 persistent and approximately 20 newly diagnosed Graves' disease patients.

In the case of this clonotype: Its specific antigen is unknown. Base quality data are lacking; no much larger clone is found one base away.

Study-wide conclusions, independent of this receptor: Peripheral blood alone was examined, since thyroid tissue, which constituted the primary lesion, could not be accessed. Sequencing and analysis were limited to the TCR beta chain. The authors acknowledged the small sample size as a limitation that may reduce accuracy. Patients with persistent disease shared more public clonotypes (under 3,000) than newly diagnosed patients did (more than 900). TRBV28, TRBJ1-2 and TRBJ2-5 were preferentially used in persistent disease, while TRBV20-1 and TRBJ2-1 were favored in newly diagnosed disease. Lower TCR Shannon entropy and fewer highly expanded clones were observed in persistent Graves' disease patients than in newly diagnosed patients, which suggested clonal expansion.

The CDR3 holds 16 amino acids from the cysteine to the phenylalanine. The read is trimmed to its CDR3 DNA, 48 bases read in frame from base 1. For CDR1 and CDR2, the germline V gene (reference sequence) lists GTSNPN and SVGIG. Trimming removed 5 bases from V and 0 bases from J, leaving 19 bases between the germline ends. Libraries were built with multiplex PCR. TCRdb lists the instrument as Illumina HiSeq 4000. iRepertoire HTBI primers and Arm-PCR amplification of CDR3 regions were used to construct TCR beta libraries. PCR products were gel purified before sequencing. For the original study's pipeline: A total of some 60 TRBV and some 13 TRBJ segments were identified across samples and were used for gene usage analysis of CDR3 amino acid clonotypes. COPE and FqMerger were used to merge filtered high-quality paired reads into contigs. BLAST was used to align contigs to the IMGT TRBV, TRBD and TRBJ reference genes, and CDR3 was defined following IMGT. Highly expanded clones were defined as clonotypes with a frequency above 0.1%. Shannon entropy served as the measure of repertoire diversity, while the Gini coefficient captured V-J evenness. Public clonotypes were defined as clonotypes shared by more than one individual. TCRdb reanalyzed the raw reads on its own, using fastp at Q25 for trimming and MiXCR for clone calling, and kept in-frame beta chains. Duplicate CDR3 protein sequences are folded into a single record with the most common DNA and genes. These V and J calls rely on TCRdb rather than the paper's analysis. For this sample there are under 450,000 distinct CDR3 sequences; under 20% appear just once. The top ten clonotypes cover 20% to 25% of the sample.

This specimen's time point label, interpreted: newly diagnosed GD, antithyroid drugs for less than 3 months. For both TCR sequencing and RNA sequencing, RNA was extracted from PBMCs in TRIzol. The diagnosis of Graves' disease was made according to American Thyroid Association guidelines. The patients came from an endocrinology department in Xi'an, China. Each patient gave roughly 10 milliliters of peripheral blood, collected in an EDTA anticoagulant tube. Ficoll Paque Plus density gradient separation was used to isolate PBMCs, and no further T cell sorting was done. RNA quality was checked with an Agilent 2100 Bioanalyzer and agarose gel, and concentration with a NanoDrop 2000. These data are also associated with another study on T cells in Graves' hyperthyroidism and ophthalmopathy. The second investigation adds: Graves' hyperthyroidism was defined as stable when no progression to ophthalmopathy occurred over 18 months of follow-up. Hyperthyroidism patients were aged 18 to 65 years and newly diagnosed, with disease duration of less than 2 months. Exclusion was applied to patients with uncontrolled infections, other autoimmune diseases, pregnancy or lactation. Clinical symptoms, serum thyroxine and TRAb, thyroid ultrasound, and orbital computed tomography formed the basis for the diagnoses. For the first round of RT-PCR on the TCR CDR3, the HTBI primer set was used together with the Qiagen OneStep RT-PCR kit. Blood samples also contained most of the expanded thyroid clonotypes (frequency above 0.001), which suggests that blood repertoires may reflect thyroid immune responses. A 13 V-J signature model separated ophthalmopathy from stable hyperthyroidism, with about 90% sensitivity and about 81% specificity in cross-validation and 80%/75% in testing. In validation, the model predicted progression to ophthalmopathy with 60% to 71% sensitivity and about 72% specificity, a median of roughly seven months before onset. To identify TCR V-J signatures that set the groups apart, the researchers used a discovery cohort of approximately 98 patients, made up of around 42 with Graves' ophthalmopathy and 57 with stable Graves' hyperthyroidism. Whether ophthalmopathy could be predicted prospectively was tested in an independent validation cohort made up of 18 hyperthyroidism patients plus 17 patients who later progressed to ophthalmopathy. The approximately 100 discovery patients were divided at random into training and test sets in a 7:3 ratio. The study also compared thyroid tissue and blood T-cell repertoires from a handful of Graves' hyperthyroidism patients. Following sampling, methimazole starting at 30 mg daily was given to hyperthyroidism patients, and high-dose intravenous methylprednisolone was given to ophthalmopathy patients. The libraries were constructed in a second round of multiplex PCR and then size-selected and purified. Sequencing of the libraries was done on an Illumina HiSeq2000 using paired-end 100 bp reads. Raw data were processed with SOAPnuke, discarding reads with adapters, uncalled bases, mean Phred below 15, or no exact constant-primer or identifier match. COPE v1.2.5 was used to merge high-quality paired reads, and clonotypes were defined as unique nucleotide sequences. MiTCR v1.1 was used to align clonotypes to the IMGT TRBV, TRBD and TRBJ reference segments. The analysis included only V-J combinations with a frequency above 0.0001, which together covered around 99% of the repertoires. A TCS score was defined as the ratio between F50 (clonal expansion) and ExV (chaos), using BLOSUM62-based TCRdist between CDR3 peptides within each V-J. Welch's t-statistics and random forest reduced around 520 V-J features to 13, which were used in a naive Bayes classifier (R e1071). No statistical method was used to fix the sample size in advance, and group allocation was not hidden from the investigators. TCR Vbeta CDR3 sequencing of roughly 140 peripheral blood samples (43 ophthalmopathy, 75 hyperthyroidism and some 17 progressor patients) is reported in the paper.

The sample consisted of peripheral blood mononuclear cells (PBMCs), taken at new diagnosis, from a patient treated with antithyroid drugs. The source is a woman in her late teens or twenties with Graves disease. Donor details come from another sample of the same person, matched by shared clones. This receptor chain uses TRBV30 and TRBJ1-1; a tentative D match to TRBD1 spans 5 bases. The DNA is as follows: TGTGCCTGGGTCCCGAGCGGGGCGATCATGAACACTGAAGCTTTCTTT. Its amino acids are CAWVPSGAIMNTEAFF. Extended through the reference TRBV30 and TRBJ1-1 proteins, this CDR3 yields the full variable domain: SQTIHQWPATLVQPVGSPLSLECTVEGTSNPNLYWYRQAAGRGLQLLFYSVGIGQISSEVPQNLSASRPQDRQFILSSKKLLLSDSGFYLCAWVPSGAIMNTEAFFGQGTRLTVV.